The next 15 T cell receptor beta chains were all read from a single sample in a study of cytomegalovirus exposure and HLA in healthy donors. The PCR was carried out with 60 Vbeta primers and 13 Jbeta primers. The assay was immunoSEQ multiplex PCR, and TCRdb's table has in-frame clones only and misses some. The sample lists some 150,000 clones; around three quarters were seen once. Sequences were obtained from PBMCs. The source of these receptors is a man in his forties in good health and CMV-seropositive.

This clone turned up a few times. The CDR3 nucleotides read TGTGCCAGCAGTTTAGGACAGGGAAGGGAGGATACGCAGTATTTT. Translated, it gives CASSLGQGREDTQYF. The genes are TRBV2 and TRBJ2-3; 8 bases map to TRBD1. V lost 5 bases, J lost 6 bases, and 10 bases stayed unmatched. Germline lookup yields CDR1 SNHLY and CDR2 FYNNEI. The CDR3 is 15 amino acids.

The chain joins TRBV30 to TRBJ1-4; tentative D call: TRBD1 (6 bases). With 0 bases removed from V and 0 bases from J, the gap between germline ends came to 26 bases. Germline loops: CDR1 GTSNPN, CDR2 SVGIG (reference sequence). The CDR3 covers 21 residues. CDR3 region: CAWSVRWDNQLYLTTNEKLFF. The CDR3 DNA sequence: TGTGCCTGGAGTGTACGATGGGACAACCAGTTATACCTTACAACTAATGAAAAACTGTTTTTT.

This chain connects TRBV9 to TRBJ2-3; 7 bases are shared with TRBD1. This CDR3 has 14 amino acids. Trimming took 6 bases from V and 2 from J; bases not matched to a gene: 6. The V gene's germline CDR1 is SGDLS and CDR2 YYNGEE. The DNA for the CDR3 is TGTGCCAGCAACACCGGGACAGCCACAGATACGCAGTATTTT. It encodes CASNTGTATDTQYF.

This rearrangement joins TRBV7-2 to TRBJ2-4, with 9 bases that match TRBD1. This CDR3 is built from 18 residues. Germline V gene sequence: CDR1 SGHTA, CDR2 FQGNSA. V shed 0 bases, J shed 0 bases, and the junction held 6 bases outside the gene matches. The CDR3 DNA is TGTGCCAGCAGCTTAGCGTGGGGGACAGGGATAGCCAAAAACATTCAGTACTTC. It is translated as CASSLAWGTGIAKNIQYF. Filled out from reference TRBV7-2 and TRBJ2-4, the complete variable domain reads GAGVSQSPSNKVTEKGKDVELRCDPISGHTALYWYRQSLGQGLEFLIYFQGNSAPDKSGLPSDRFSAERTGGSVSTLTIQRTQQEDSAVYLCASSLAWGTGIAKNIQYFGAGTRLSVL.

V usage is TRBV28 and J usage is TRBJ2-1; 10 nucleotides match TRBD2. This CDR3 spans 15 amino acids. Germline CDR1 and CDR2: MDHEN and SYDVKM. With 2 bases clipped from V and 6 bases from J, the junction kept 4 bases outside the gene matches. Written as DNA, the CDR3 is TGTGCCAGCAGTTTACACTCTAGCGGGAGCAATGAGCAGTTCTTC. Translated, it gives CASSLHSSGSNEQFF.

This clone appeared once. The chain has TRBV6-1 and TRBJ2-1; possible D gene TRBD1, 6 bases. This CDR3 has 15 residues. Trimming removed 0 bases at V and 1 base at J, with 7 bases between. CDR1 is MNHNS, CDR2 SASEGT, per germline. CDR3 loop: CASSEAGTSYNEQFF. As DNA, the CDR3 is TGTGCCAGCAGTGAAGCGGGGACATCCTACAATGAGCAGTTCTTC.

V and J are TRBV11-2 and TRBJ2-1; 7 nucleotides agree with TRBD1. CDR3 length: 17 residues. In germline, CDR1 is SGHAT, CDR2 FQNNGV. V trimming: 1 base; J trimming: 2 bases; junction bases outside the gene matches: 8. Here the CDR3 reads CASSLVSAGGPYNEQFF. The CDR3 DNA reads TGTGCCAGCAGCTTAGTTTCGGCAGGGGGACCCTACAATGAGCAGTTCTTC.

V is TRBV11-2 and J is TRBJ2-5; possible D gene TRBD1, 5 bases. Trimming removed 3 bases from V and 5 bases from J, with 7 bases in between. The CDR3 has 12 amino acids. The germline V gene encodes CDR1 SGHAT and CDR2 FQNNGV. CDR3: CASSLQGETQYF. CDR3 DNA: TGTGCCAGCAGCTTGCAGGGTGAGACCCAGTACTTC. Full variable domain (rest looked up from reference TRBV11-2 and TRBJ2-5): EAGVAQSPRYKIIEKRQSVAFWCNPISGHATLYWYQQILGQGPKLLIQFQNNGVVDDSQLPKDRFSAERLKGVDSTLKIQPAKLEDSAVYLCASSLQGETQYFGPGTRLLVL.

The chain has TRBV7-9 and TRBJ2-5; D ambiguous. V gave up 5 bases and J gave up 10 bases, with 11 bases separating them. CDR3 length equals 11 residues. CDR1 and CDR2 from the germline V gene are SEHNR and FQNEAQ (reference sequence). Here the CDR3 DNA reads TGTGCCAGCAGCCCGATCCCGGGCCAGTACTTC. Its translation is CASSPIPGQYF.

The chain uses TRBV19 and TRBJ2-4, with 11 bases aligning to TRBD1. CDR1 and CDR2 from the germline V gene are LNHDA and SQIVND (reference sequence). This CDR3 is 13 amino acids long. The J segment lost 15 bases and the V segment lost 5 bases, leaving 9 bases of the junction unmatched. CDR3 protein: CASSPRTGGNAYF. The CDR3 nucleotides read TGTGCCAGTAGTCCCCGGACAGGGGGCAATGCGTACTTC.

This chain uses TRBV16 with TRBJ2-1; D is perhaps TRBD1 (5 bases). From germline, CDR1 is KGHSY and CDR2 FQNENV. The CDR3 is 13 amino acids. V lost 4 bases, J lost 8 bases, and 12 bases lay in between. This CDR3 reads CASSPRQIYEQFF. Written as DNA, the CDR3 is TGTGCCAGCAGCCCTAGACAGATCTATGAGCAGTTCTTC.

The rearrangement links TRBV5-1 to TRBJ2-1; D not certain. Trimming removed 0 bases from V and 6 bases from J, with 4 bases in between. The length of the CDR3 is 12 residues. In germline, CDR1 is SGHRS, CDR2 YFSETQ. The CDR3 region has the DNA TGCGCCAGCAGCTTGGTCATCAATGAGCAGTTCTTC. As protein: CASSLVINEQFF.

The chain is built from TRBV28 and TRBJ1-5, with 7 bases fitting TRBD1. The CDR3 contains 16 residues. The trim removed 4 bases at V and 2 bases at J, leaving 8 bases unmatched. Germline assignment: CDR1 MDHEN and CDR2 SYDVKM. CDR3: CASSSLTGEGNQPQHF. CDR3 sequence (DNA): TGTGCCAGCAGTTCATTAACAGGGGAGGGCAATCAGCCCCAGCATTTT.

The rearrangement uses TRBV18 and TRBJ1-4; D unclear. Per germline, CDR1 KGHSH and CDR2 LQKENI. CDR3 length: 14 residues. Between the trimmed V and J ends, which lost 4 bases and 0 bases, there was a span of 6 bases. Here the CDR3 reads CASSLQSTNEKLFF. Here the CDR3 DNA reads TGTGCCAGCTCACTTCAGTCAACTAATGAAAAACTGTTTTTT.

CDR3 sequence reads: CASSPTSSNYEQYF. In DNA form, the CDR3 reads TGTGCCAGCAGCCCGACTAGCTCTAACTACGAGCAGTACTTC. The chain employs TRBV5-4 and TRBJ2-7, with 7 bases lining up with TRBD2. After removal of 4 bases from V and 3 bases from J, the junction contained 7 bases not matched to a gene. Per germline, CDR1 SGHNT and CDR2 YYREEE (reference sequence). This CDR3 region has 14 residues.